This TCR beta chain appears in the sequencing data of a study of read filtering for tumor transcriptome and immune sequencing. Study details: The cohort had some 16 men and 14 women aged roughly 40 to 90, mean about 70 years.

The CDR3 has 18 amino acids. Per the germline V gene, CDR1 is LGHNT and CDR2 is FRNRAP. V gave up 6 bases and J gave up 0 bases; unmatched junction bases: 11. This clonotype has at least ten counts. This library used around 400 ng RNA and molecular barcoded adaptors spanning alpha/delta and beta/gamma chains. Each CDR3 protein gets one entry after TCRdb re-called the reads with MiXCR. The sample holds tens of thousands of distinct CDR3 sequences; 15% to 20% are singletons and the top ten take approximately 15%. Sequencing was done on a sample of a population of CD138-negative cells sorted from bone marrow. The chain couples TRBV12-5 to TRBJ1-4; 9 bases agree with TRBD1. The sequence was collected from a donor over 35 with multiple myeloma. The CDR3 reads CASGAGQGNFATNEKLFF. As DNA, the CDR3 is TGTGCTAGTGGGGCAGGACAGGGGAACTTTGCAACTAATGAAAAACTGTTTTTT.